These T cell receptor beta chains were read from a single sample in a study of read filtering for tumor transcriptome and immune sequencing. TCRdb analysed the reads with MiXCR anew, one entry per CDR3 protein. Counted here are 30,000 to 35,000 distinct CDR3 sequences, 15% to 20% occurring once; the ten biggest clones make up around 16%. The sequenced sample consisted of a population of CD138-negative cells sorted from bone marrow. These receptors originate from a donor at least 40 years old with multiple myeloma. Each CDR3 is given without its conserved first and last residue. Each record gives: J gene, V gene, clone size, CDR3 protein. Only some rows state a clone size, as once, few, many or a class for expanded clones.

TRBJ2-3 TRBV5-6 many ASSFSRVGTDTQY
TRBJ2-7 TRBV15 many ATSGSGRSYEQY
TRBJ2-1 TRBV12-5 many ASGPGTSGQNEQF
TRBJ2-5 TRBV3-1 medium-sized ASTRGSFQETQY
TRBJ2-5 TRBV7-2 many ASSLEALIETQY
TRBJ2-1 TRBV30 - AWTPGDNNEQF
TRBJ2-1 TRBV19 many ASSTLVGGHNEQF
TRBJ2-2 TRBV6-5 - ASSPWTGDTGELF
TRBJ2-7 TRBV12-5 many ASGDEGWSYEQY
TRBJ1-3 TRBV5-1 - ASSGDRASGNTIY
TRBJ2-6 TRBV5-1 many ASRFWAGANVLT
TRBJ1-5 TRBV2 many ASSLGGGQPQH
TRBJ2-7 TRBV5-1 - ASSLQVKPDEQY
TRBJ2-1 TRBV28 medium-sized ASSAGGGMVEEQF
TRBJ2-2 TRBV20-1 many SARAGGDGELF
TRBJ1-2 TRBV11-2 many ASSPGAGDNYGYT
TRBJ1-1 TRBV24-1 many ATSDPLGDRMNTEAF
TRBJ1-5 TRBV7-3 few ASSLGQDQPQH
TRBJ2-5 TRBV20-1 many SANLHNRRETQY
TRBJ2-3 TRBV9 many ASSADRSTDTQY
TRBJ2-5 TRBV7-2 many ASSLFGVEETQY
TRBJ1-3 TRBV27 few ASRPSGAGNTIY
TRBJ2-2 TRBV19 - ASQRGADTGELF
TRBJ1-1 TRBV30 many AWSSELGNTEAF
TRBJ2-3 TRBV29-1 many SVDIFTDTQY
TRBJ1-5 TRBV6-1 - ASSTGAGQPQH
TRBJ2-1 TRBV15 many ATSGFGLAGGNEQF
TRBJ2-3 TRBV11-2 many ASSLGYGRGGRSTDTQY
TRBJ2-2 TRBV11-2 many ASSFVRGDTGELF
TRBJ2-2 TRBV20-1 - SALGLAGAGDDGELF
TRBJ1-2 TRBV20-1 many SARDGFRAESYGYT
TRBJ2-3 TRBV15 - ATSSPGTGSTDTQY
TRBJ2-2 TRBV20-1 many SADLGGGYTGELF
TRBJ1-5 TRBV20-1 few SAIQGQINQPQH
TRBJ1-5 TRBV19 many ASTDGSNQPQH
TRBJ2-1 TRBV5-8 medium-sized ASSLDSHNEQF
TRBJ2-1 TRBV28 many ASSFFGTSVTHEQF
TRBJ2-1 TRBV19 many ASRALAEAQFYNEQF
TRBJ2-5 TRBV19 many ASSLLSGGVLY
TRBJ1-5 TRBV5-1 many ASSLGGHQPQH
TRBJ2-2 TRBV7-9 many ASSLRPGLAGETGELF
TRBJ2-7 TRBV20-1 many SASGDREYYEQY
TRBJ1-5 TRBV20-1 many SATVANQPQH
TRBJ2-1 TRBV4-1 many ASSQGGGLNDEQF
TRBJ2-1 TRBV5-1 - ASSPGGVRQS
TRBJ1-5 TRBV20-1 many SADTEGRSQH
TRBJ1-5 TRBV16 - ASAQGALKGGQPQH
TRBJ1-4 TRBV19 many ASSPRTLGWANEKLF
TRBJ1-5 TRBV5-1 many ASSWGVGVGQPQH
TRBJ1-4 TRBV3-1 - ASSQETGGGEKLL
TRBJ2-7 TRBV29-1 many SVDIAGGGYEQY
TRBJ1-1 TRBV6-5 many ASSLLAATEAF
TRBJ1-1 TRBV20-1 many SAWDRIQLTEAF
TRBJ1-4 TRBV28 medium-sized ASSFQGPTNEKLF
TRBJ2-1 TRBV19 many ASAPRLAGASYNEQF
TRBJ2-7 TRBV4-2 many ASSQSYAGGLTYEQY
TRBJ1-1 TRBV19 many ATSGGTEAF
TRBJ2-1 TRBV29-1 many SVEDWASGARGNEQF
TRBJ1-2 TRBV7-9 - ASSLGWRNYGYT